This T cell receptor (beta chain) comes out of a study of Graves' ophthalmopathy and Graves' hyperthyroidism. Study results and caveats: Most clonotypes expanded in thyroid above 0.001 frequency were present in blood too. Between ophthalmopathy and stable hyperthyroidism, a 13-signature model drew a separation with around 86% sensitivity and 81.08% specificity.

To note about this clonotype: What it binds is unknown.

As the template, RNA transcripts were used to amplify TCR beta CDR3 regions. Amplification began with first-round RT-PCR using HTBI primers, then second-round multiplex PCR was performed. Using its own MiXCR run on the multiplex PCR reads, TCRdb lists one record per CDR3 protein. The sample carries hundreds of thousands of distinct CDR3 sequences, approximately 15% recorded once. Additional autoimmune diseases, uncontrolled infections, pregnancy or lactation disqualified patients. It was on clinical symptoms, serum thyroxine, TRAb, thyroid ultrasound and orbital computed tomography that diagnosis relied. This receptor was obtained from a woman between 25 and 40 years old with Graves' ophthalmopathy. Sequencing was performed on blood.

CDR3 amino acids: CASSPRWTGGVEQYF. In DNA, the CDR3 is TGTGCCAGCAGTCCCCGCTGGACAGGTGGTGTCGAGCAGTACTTC. The gene calls are TRBV12-3 or TRBV12-4 and TRBJ2-7; 7 nucleotides line up with TRBD1. After removal of 5 bases from V and 6 bases from J, the junction contained 13 bases not matched to a gene. This CDR3 comprises 15 residues.